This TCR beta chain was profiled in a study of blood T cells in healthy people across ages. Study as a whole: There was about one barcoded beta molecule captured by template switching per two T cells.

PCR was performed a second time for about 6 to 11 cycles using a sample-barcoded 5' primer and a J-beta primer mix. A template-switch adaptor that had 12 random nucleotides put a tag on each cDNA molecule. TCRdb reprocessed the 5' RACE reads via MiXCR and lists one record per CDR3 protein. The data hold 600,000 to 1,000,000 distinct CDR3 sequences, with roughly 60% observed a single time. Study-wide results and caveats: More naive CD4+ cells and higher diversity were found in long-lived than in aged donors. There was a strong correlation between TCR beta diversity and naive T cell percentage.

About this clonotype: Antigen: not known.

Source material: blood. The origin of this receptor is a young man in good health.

Here the CDR3 DNA reads TGTGCCAGCAGCTTAGCCACAGGGTCAAAACTAGGTGGCTACACCTTC. It specifies CASSLATGSKLGGYTF. The chain recombines TRBV7-9 with TRBJ1-2, with TRBD1 as a possible D gene (6 bases). V lost 0 bases to trimming and J lost 7 bases, with 18 bases between them. The CDR3 runs 16 residues. Germline V gives CDR1 SEHNR, CDR2 FQNEAQ (reference sequence).